The 2 T cell receptor beta chains presented below share a single source sample, sequenced in a study of a mutant IDH1 vaccine in newly diagnosed glioma. Time point reported: week 47, end of study. The investigators gave 300 ug of mutant IDH1 20-mer peptide in each vaccine dose, together with topical imiquimod. No antigen has been identified for these receptors. The repertoire was sequenced with immunoSEQ multiplex PCR; TCRdb's copy has only in-frame clones and lacks some. The repertoire holds approximately 25,000 clones, with more than 75% as singletons. The material sequenced was PBMCs, taken from a glioma patient whose treatment included an IDH1 peptide vaccine. The receptors originated from a man between 35 and 55 years old with glioma. Some clones in this sample may be carry-over from other donors' samples.

This chain links TRBV6-4 with TRBJ2-1, with TRBD2 matching 10 bases. CDR3 length: 16 amino acids. Per germline, CDR1 MRHNA and CDR2 SNTAGT. Unmatched junction bases numbered 2, after V lost 0 bases and J lost 3 bases. This chain's CDR3 is CASSDSTSGDYNEQFF. The CDR3 DNA is TGTGCCAGCAGTGACTCTACTAGCGGGGACTACAATGAGCAGTTCTTC.

The CDR3 sequence: CASSSPHRVTEAFF. CDR3 nucleotide sequence: TGTGCCAGCAGCTCCCCCCACAGGGTGACTGAAGCTTTCTTT. The V call is TRBV7-9, the J call TRBJ1-1; tentative D call: TRBD1 (6 bases). V was shortened by 4 bases and J by 5 bases, with 14 bases between the two germline ends. CDR1 SEHNR and CDR2 FQNEAQ come from the germline V gene (reference sequence). The CDR3 is 14 residues long.